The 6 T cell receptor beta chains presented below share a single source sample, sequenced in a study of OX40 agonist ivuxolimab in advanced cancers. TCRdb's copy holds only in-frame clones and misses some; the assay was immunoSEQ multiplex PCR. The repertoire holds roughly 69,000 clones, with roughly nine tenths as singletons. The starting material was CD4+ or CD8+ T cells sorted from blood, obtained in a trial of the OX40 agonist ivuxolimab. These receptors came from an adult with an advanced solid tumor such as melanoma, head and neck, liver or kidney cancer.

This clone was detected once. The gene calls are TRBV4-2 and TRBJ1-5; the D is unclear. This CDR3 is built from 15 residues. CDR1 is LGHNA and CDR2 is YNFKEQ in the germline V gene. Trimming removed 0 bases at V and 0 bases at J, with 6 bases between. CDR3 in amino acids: CASSQEWGSNQPQHF. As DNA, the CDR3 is TGTGCCAGCAGCCAAGAATGGGGTAGCAATCAGCCCCAGCATTTT.

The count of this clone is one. CDR3 sequence reads: CASSYSWDNNEQFF. The CDR3 DNA reads as TGTGCCAGCAGTTACTCGTGGGACAACAATGAGCAGTTCTTC. The chain couples TRBV6-6 to TRBJ2-1; TRBD1 might be the D (6 bases). Germline lookup yields CDR1 MNHNY and CDR2 SVGAGI (reference sequence). The CDR3 spans 14 residues. With 0 bases removed from V and 5 bases from J, the gap between germline ends came to 8 bases.

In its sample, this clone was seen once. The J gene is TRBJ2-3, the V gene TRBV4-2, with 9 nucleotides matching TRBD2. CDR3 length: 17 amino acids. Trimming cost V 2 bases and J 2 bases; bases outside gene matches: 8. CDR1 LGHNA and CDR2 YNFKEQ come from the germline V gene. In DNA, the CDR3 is TGTGCCAGCAGCCAATCCCCTAGCGGGGACTACACAGATACGCAGTATTTT. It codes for CASSQSPSGDYTDTQYF.

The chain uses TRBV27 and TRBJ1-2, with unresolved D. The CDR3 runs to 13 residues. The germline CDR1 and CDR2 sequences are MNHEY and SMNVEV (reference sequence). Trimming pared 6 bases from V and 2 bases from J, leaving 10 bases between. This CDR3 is CASSWAQNYGYTF. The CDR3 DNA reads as TGTGCCAGCAGCTGGGCCCAGAACTATGGCTACACCTTC.

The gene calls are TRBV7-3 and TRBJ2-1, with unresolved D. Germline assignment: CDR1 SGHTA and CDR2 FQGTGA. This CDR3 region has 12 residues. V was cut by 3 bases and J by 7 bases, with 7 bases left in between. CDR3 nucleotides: TGTGCCAGCAGCTTGTCCGCGAATGAGCAGTTCTTC. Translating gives CASSLSANEQFF.

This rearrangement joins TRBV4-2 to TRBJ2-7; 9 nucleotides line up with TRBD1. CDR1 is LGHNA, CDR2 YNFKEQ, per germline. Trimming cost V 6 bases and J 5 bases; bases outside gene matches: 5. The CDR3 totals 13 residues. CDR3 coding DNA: TGTGCCAGCAGGGGACAGGGCGCGGACGAGCAGTACTTC. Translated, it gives CASRGQGADEQYF.